This T cell receptor beta chain was captured in a study of control samples from healthy donors and cancer patients. Per the germline V gene, CDR1 is SGHRS and CDR2 is YFSETQ. This CDR3 is 15 amino acids long. The V gene end was trimmed by 3 bases and the J gene end by 5 bases; junction bases not matched to a gene: 8. Some clones are missing from TCRdb's copy, which holds only in-frame ones; the method was immunoSEQ multiplex PCR. The sample shows 230,000 or so clones, roughly 94% of them seen only once. Sequencing was done on a sample of blood. The chain carries TRBV5-1 and TRBJ2-3, with 8 bases fitting TRBD2. This receptor was identified in a man aged 45-65 years in good health. The CDR3 nucleotides read TGCGCCAGCAGCTGCGGGGCGGGGGGACAAGATACGCAGTATTTT. Translated, it gives CASSCGAGGQDTQYF.